This is a list of T cell receptor beta chains from one sample in a study of T-cell reconstitution after alpha-beta-depleted transplantation in children. MiXCR, run by TCRdb on the PCR reads, gives a single entry per CDR3 protein. The data contain approximately 250,000 distinct CDR3 sequences, about 8.8% of them singletons. The source material was PBMCs from the stem cell graft donor, sampled from the stem cell graft. The source of these receptors is a human donor who donated a stem cell graft to a child with SCID. The CDR3 runs from the conserved cysteine through the conserved F or W. D genes are given only for firm matches. Some rows have no size entry. The others give once, few or many, or a class for an expanded clone.

j_call v_call clone_size d_call cdr3_nt cdr3_aa
TRBJ1-2 TRBV7-9 many - TGTGCCAGCAGCTTAGGAGCGGGGTTCGGCTACACCTTC CASSLGAGFGYTF
TRBJ2-5 TRBV29-1 many - TGCAGCGCCGCCGGGTCCGAGACCCAGTACTTC CSAAGSETQYF
TRBJ2-1 TRBV3-1 many TRBD2 TGTGCCAGCAGTCGGACTAGCGGGGGGGCTCGGTTCGATGAGCAGTTCTTC CASSRTSGGARFDEQFF
TRBJ1-5 TRBV7-2 - - TGTGCCAGCAGCTTGAGGCTGGGCAATCAGCCCCAGCATTTT CASSLRLGNQPQHF
TRBJ1-1 TRBV20-1 many - TGCAGTGCTTCCCCGGGACCCGTTCGGGACACTGAAGCTTTCTTT CSASPGPVRDTEAFF
TRBJ2-3 TRBV20-1 many - TGCAGTGCTAGATTTGGGGCAGACACAGATACGCAGTATTTT CSARFGADTDTQYF
TRBJ1-5 TRBV6-5 - - TGTGCCAGCAGTTATTCAGTCGCTGGTCAGCCCCAGCATTTT CASSYSVAGQPQHF
TRBJ2-7 TRBV7-9 many - TGTGCCAGCAGTTTCGCCGGGGTTACCTACGAGCAGTACTTC CASSFAGVTYEQYF
TRBJ2-1 TRBV10-3 many - TGTGCCATCGGCAGACAGGAAAACTCCTACAATGAGCAGTTCTTC CAIGRQENSYNEQFF
TRBJ1-2 TRBV3-1 many TRBD1 TGTGCCAGCAGCCGGTGGGACAGCTCAAACTATGGCTACACCTTC CASSRWDSSNYGYTF
TRBJ2-2 TRBV7-2 many TRBD1 TGTGCCAGCAGCTTAGCGGGGACAGTCACCGGGGAGCTGTTTTTT CASSLAGTVTGELFF
TRBJ2-3 TRBV30 many - TGTGCCTGGAGTGTAGGCCGGGGGCGCACAGATACGCAGTATTTT CAWSVGRGRTDTQYF
TRBJ2-2 TRBV5-5 many - TGTGCCAGCAGCTTGGCCCCGGGTTACCCCGGGGAGCTGTTTTTT CASSLAPGYPGELFF
TRBJ2-7 TRBV5-1 many - TGCGCCAGCAGCGTACAGGGTAGTCGGTCCTACGAGCAGTACTTC CASSVQGSRSYEQYF
TRBJ2-1 TRBV20-1 many - TGCAGTGCCACCACAGGGCTTATCTTCAATGAGCAGTTCTTC CSATTGLIFNEQFF
TRBJ1-1 TRBV12-3/TRBV12-4 many - TGTGCCAGCAGTTTAGGTGCCGGGGTAACTGAAGCTTTCTTT CASSLGAGVTEAFF
TRBJ2-1 TRBV6-5 - TRBD1 TGTGCCAGCAGTTATGCCGGGACAGGGGGTTATGAGCAGTTCTTC CASSYAGTGGYEQFF
TRBJ2-3 TRBV2 - TRBD1 TGTGCCAGCAGTGACTCTGGGACAGGCAGCACAGATACGCAGTATTTT CASSDSGTGSTDTQYF
TRBJ2-5 TRBV4-3 many - TGCGCCAGCAGCCCCGCGCCCGCCGAGACCCAGTACTTC CASSPAPAETQYF
TRBJ1-4 TRBV20-1 many - TGCAGTGCCCTCCAAGCTTGGAATGAAAAACTGTTTTTT CSALQAWNEKLFF
TRBJ2-7 TRBV28 many TRBD1 TGTGCCAGCAGTTACGGTACCGGACAGGGGGCGCGAAGCGAGCAGTACTTC CASSYGTGQGARSEQYF
TRBJ1-4 TRBV5-1 many TRBD1 TGCGCCAGCAGCTCGACAGGGGGATCTAATGAAAAACTGTTTTTT CASSSTGGSNEKLFF